This TCR beta chain was sequenced in a study of cytomegalovirus exposure and HLA in healthy donors. The wider study: A prior study identified 117 million unique TCR beta sequences from 200 million or so T cells. Study-wide results and caveats: Later analysis identified a missense DCLRE1C variant that was linked to TCR beta V- and J-gene trimming. A later analysis reportedly identified an Asian-associated ancestry cluster as carrying fewer N-insertions than the approximately 670-donor mean. Upon later analysis, HLA-associated TCR beta chains proved more clonally expanded than other, equally common chains.

Vbeta (60) and Jbeta (13) primers were used in the PCR. The method was immunoSEQ multiplex PCR; TCRdb's version includes in-frame clones alone and lacks a portion of them. Among about 240,000 clones listed, around 81% were seen once. A remark on this clone: No antigen is known for it.

The CDR3 is 14 residues long. Trimming took off 3 bases at V and 5 bases at J, with 13 bases between the two ends. CDR1 and CDR2 (germline): MNHEY, SMNVEV (reference sequence). The sequence was obtained from an older woman in good health and CMV-seropositive. The sample comprised PBMCs. V is TRBV27 and J is TRBJ1-1, with a tentative D call TRBD1 (6 bases). CDR3 DNA sequence: TGTGCCAGCAGTTTCCAGGGAAGGGGGACTGAAGCTTTCTTT. It encodes CASSFQGRGTEAFF.